This T cell receptor beta chain was observed in a study of blood T cell repertoires in COVID-19. Study-wide background: Sources were T cells, B-cell-depleted T cells, or PBMCs; the material itself was cDNA or gDNA.

This CDR3 comprises 17 residues. The V gene end was trimmed by 0 bases and the J gene end by 7 bases; junction bases not matched to a gene: 12. Per germline, CDR1 SGHDT and CDR2 YYEEEE. Authors' analysis steps: Estimation of nucleated cell counts relied on the amplification of reference gene primers. Libraries were prepared by immunoSEQ multiplex PCR; TCRdb keeps only in-frame clonotypes and omits some of them. The DNA gave D and trimming, while V, J and clone size come from that table. The table has 130,000 or so clones, just under 85% seen once. This rearrangement joins TRBV5-6 to TRBJ2-7; 11 nucleotides line up with TRBD2. This clonotype originated in a woman of 80 years or more with acute or convalescent COVID-19. Sequencing used peripheral blood. The CDR3 here is CASSLGGTSGVWWEQYF. The CDR3, as DNA: TGTGCCAGCAGCTTGGGAGGGACTAGCGGCGTTTGGTGGGAGCAGTACTTC.